The 4 T cell receptor beta chains below all came from one sample that was sequenced in a study of control samples from healthy donors and cancer patients. Some clones are missing from TCRdb's copy, which holds only in-frame ones; the method was immunoSEQ multiplex PCR. The sample holds over 10,000 clones, about four fifths seen once. Material: formalin-fixed, paraffin-embedded tissue. The receptors come from a male donor with melanoma.

V is TRBV7-8 and J is TRBJ1-2; D is ambiguous. There are 14 residues in the CDR3. Trimming took 5 bases from V and 4 from J, leaving 14 bases between them. Germline CDR1 reads SGHVS; CDR2 reads FQNEAQ. The CDR3 protein is CASSLGRAGYGYTF. The CDR3, as DNA: TGTGCCAGCAGCCTAGGCCGGGCCGGCTATGGCTACACCTTC.

This clone has just one count. The chain employs TRBV5-1 and TRBJ2-7; D is perhaps TRBD2 (5 bases). The CDR3 contains 16 residues. Germline lookup yields CDR1 SGHRS and CDR2 YFSETQ. The V and J ends lost 1 base and 3 bases respectively, with 17 bases between them. The CDR3 protein is CASSLTRAISHYEQYF. CDR3 nucleotide sequence: TGCGCCAGCAGCTTGACGAGGGCAATCTCCCACTACGAGCAGTACTTC.

The CDR3 DNA follows: TGCAGCGTGGGGACAGCCCTTGGGGCAACTAATGAAAAACTGTTTTTT. Translation: CSVGTALGATNEKLFF. V usage is TRBV29-1 and J usage is TRBJ1-4; 7 positions agree with TRBD1. The ends lost 6 bases at V and 0 bases at J; junction bases unmatched: 10. The CDR3 contains 16 residues. CDR1 and CDR2 (germline): SQVTM, ANQGSEA.

J is TRBJ2-2 and V is TRBV5-6; TRBD2 aligns across 8 bases. The V and J ends lost 1 base and 0 bases, in that order; junction bases with no gene match: 8. The CDR3 contains 18 residues. Germline-derived CDR1 and CDR2 are SGHDT and YYEEEE. The CDR3 region is CASSLIGLRGANTGELFF. CDR3 sequence (DNA): TGTGCCAGCAGCTTGATAGGATTGCGGGGGGCGAACACCGGGGAGCTGTTTTTT.